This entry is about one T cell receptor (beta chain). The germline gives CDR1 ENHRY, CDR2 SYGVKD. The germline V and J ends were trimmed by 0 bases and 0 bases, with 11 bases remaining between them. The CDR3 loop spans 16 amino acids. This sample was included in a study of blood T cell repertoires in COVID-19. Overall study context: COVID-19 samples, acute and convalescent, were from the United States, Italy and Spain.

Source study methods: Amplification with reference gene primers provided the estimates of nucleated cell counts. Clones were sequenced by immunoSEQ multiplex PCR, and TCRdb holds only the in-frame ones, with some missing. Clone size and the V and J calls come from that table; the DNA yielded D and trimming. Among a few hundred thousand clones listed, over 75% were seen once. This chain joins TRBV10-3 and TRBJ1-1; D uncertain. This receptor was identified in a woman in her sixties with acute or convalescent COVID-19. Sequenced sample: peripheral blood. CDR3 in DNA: TGTGCCATCAGTGAGTCCCGGGAGAGGGTGAACACTGAAGCTTTCTTT. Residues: CAISESRERVNTEAFF.